These T cell receptor beta chains were read from a single sample in a study of blood T cells in healthy people across ages. TCRdb reprocessed the 5' RACE reads via MiXCR and lists one record per CDR3 protein. The data contain some 890,000 distinct CDR3 sequences, 25% to 35% of them singletons. This same sample was also part of a study on T cells of mothers and their children.

What was sequenced was blood. The receptors stem from a woman aged 40 to 49 in good health. The CDR3 runs from the conserved cysteine through the conserved F or W. A D gene is named only where the DNA matches it firmly. Some rows have no size entry. The others give once, few or many, or a class for an expanded clone.

J | size | D | V | CDR3 | DNA
TRBJ2-7 | few | . | TRBV19 | CASSARAYYEQYF | TGTGCCAGTAGTGCCCGGGCTTACTACGAGCAGTACTTC
TRBJ2-1 | . | TRBD1 | TRBV20-1 | CRAGRDRREQFF | TGCAGGGCCGGCCGGGACAGGAGGGAGCAGTTCTTC
TRBJ2-7 | many | . | TRBV3-1 | CASSHSYEQYF | TGTGCCAGCTCACACTCCTACGAGCAGTACTTC
TRBJ2-7 | many | . | TRBV29-1 | CSVVSGRGIVYEQYF | TGCAGCGTTGTGTCAGGGAGAGGGATCGTCTACGAGCAGTACTTC
TRBJ1-1 | few | . | TRBV24-1 | CATSQGYDTEAFF | TGTGCCACCAGTCAAGGGTACGACACTGAAGCTTTCTTT
TRBJ1-2 | . | TRBD1 | TRBV10-3 | CAISVGTGDLHGYTF | TGTGCCATCAGTGTCGGGACAGGGGATCTGCATGGCTACACCTTC
TRBJ1-4 | few | TRBD1 | TRBV7-9 | CASSSKGQGNEKLFF | TGTGCCAGCAGCTCAAAGGGACAGGGTAATGAAAAACTGTTTTTT
TRBJ2-3 | . | . | TRBV12-3/TRBV12-4 | CASSVGAPVDTQYF | TGTGCCAGCAGTGTGGGGGCGCCGGTAGATACGCAGTATTTT
TRBJ2-1 | few | . | TRBV27 | CASSPWAGNEQFF | TGTGCCAGCAGCCCCTGGGCGGGCAATGAGCAGTTCTTC
TRBJ1-1 | . | . | TRBV27 | CAGSLKGGDTEAFF | TGTGCCGGCAGTCTCAAGGGTGGTGACACTGAAGCTTTCTTT
TRBJ2-1 | few | . | TRBV28 | CASSPARTYNEQFF | TGTGCCAGCAGTCCCGCAAGGACCTACAATGAGCAGTTCTTC
TRBJ2-2 | many | TRBD2 | TRBV12-3/TRBV12-4 | CASSLLGLAGVSGELFF | TGTGCCAGCAGTTTATTGGGACTAGCGGGGGTATCCGGGGAGCTGTTTTTT
TRBJ2-7 | many | TRBD2 | TRBV7-8 | CASSIGTSGGIYEQYF | TGTGCCAGCAGCATCGGGACTAGCGGGGGGATCTACGAGCAGTACTTC
TRBJ2-3 | . | TRBD2 | TRBV6-2/TRBV6-3 | CASSHGTSTETQYF | TGTGCCAGCAGTCACGGGACTAGCACAGAAACACAGTACTTT
TRBJ2-3 | few | TRBD1 | TRBV5-4 | CASSLDRVDTQYF | TGTGCCAGCAGCTTAGACAGGGTAGATACGCAGTATTTT
TRBJ1-1 | few | . | TRBV7-9 | CASKTGLKMNTEAFF | TGTGCCAGCAAAACGGGACTGAAAATGAACACTGAAGCTTTCTTT
TRBJ2-1 | . | TRBD2 | TRBV7-3 | CASSPPPGHGREQFF | TGTGCCAGCAGCCCCCCGCCAGGACACGGGAGGGAGCAGTTCTTC
TRBJ2-7 | . | TRBD2 | TRBV20-1 | CSARSGGLREQYF | TGCAGTGCTCGTAGCGGGGGCCTTCGCGAGCAGTACTTC
TRBJ2-2 | few | . | TRBV7-2 | CASSRPRLTRAGELFF | TGTGCCAGCAGCCGGCCACGGCTAACCCGCGCCGGGGAGCTGTTTTTT
TRBJ2-1 | few | TRBD2 | TRBV10-3 | CVISESLAGPGGEQFF | TGTGTCATCAGTGAGTCTCTAGCGGGGCCCGGCGGTGAGCAGTTCTTC
TRBJ2-7 | many | . | TRBV7-9 | CASSSLPEQYF | TGTGCCAGCAGTTCACTGCCCGAGCAGTACTTC
TRBJ2-3 | . | . | TRBV7-2 | CASTWGGPSTDTQYF | TGTGCCAGCACCTGGGGGGGGCCCAGCACAGATACGCAGTATTTT
TRBJ2-1 | many | . | TRBV12-3/TRBV12-4 | CASTKGGTHLYNEQFF | TGTGCCAGCACCAAGGGGGGGACTCACCTCTACAATGAGCAGTTCTTC
TRBJ2-1 | few | . | TRBV20-1 | CSARDGGLGNEQFF | TGCAGTGCTAGAGATGGAGGACTTGGCAATGAGCAGTTCTTC
TRBJ2-7 | many | . | TRBV29-1 | CSVEEGNEQYF | TGCAGCGTTGAGGAAGGAAACGAGCAGTACTTC
TRBJ2-1 | few | TRBD2 | TRBV6-5 | CASNGKRGGRNEQFF | TGTGCCAGCAACGGAAAGCGGGGGGGCAGGAATGAGCAGTTCTTC
TRBJ2-5 | few | TRBD1 | TRBV27 | CASTSDRGEQETQYF | TGTGCCAGCACTTCGGACAGGGGCGAACAAGAGACCCAGTACTTC
TRBJ1-1 | . | . | TRBV20-1 | CSARDRGMSTEAFF | TGCAGTGCTAGAGATCGGGGTATGAGCACTGAAGCTTTCTTT
TRBJ2-7 | many | TRBD1 | TRBV6-6 | CASSYPDRSYEQYF | TGTGCCAGCAGTTACCCGGACAGGTCCTACGAGCAGTACTTC
TRBJ1-2 | many | . | TRBV5-6 | CASSVGRGEGYTF | TGTGCCAGCAGCGTCGGCAGGGGAGAAGGCTACACCTTC
TRBJ1-5 | few | . | TRBV7-2 | CASSLGTRGPQPQHF | TGTGCCAGCAGCTTAGGGACGAGGGGCCCACAGCCCCAGCATTTT
TRBJ1-1 | . | . | TRBV7-2 | CASSLGPAEAFF | TGTGCCAGCAGCTTAGGGCCAGCTGAAGCTTTCTTT
TRBJ2-3 | . | TRBD1 | TRBV7-2 | CASSPSGGPDSQYF | TGTGCCAGCAGCCCCTCAGGGGGCCCGGACTCGCAGTATTTT
TRBJ1-5 | few | . | TRBV20-1 | CSATTGLINQPQHF | TGCAGTGCCACAACCGGACTGATCAATCAGCCCCAGCATTTT
TRBJ2-4 | many | TRBD1 | TRBV12-3/TRBV12-4 | CASSPQGGQNIQYF | TGTGCCAGCAGTCCACAGGGGGGCCAAAACATTCAGTACTTC
TRBJ2-3 | . | TRBD2 | TRBV20-1 | CSARDDWGRADTQYF | TGCAGTGCTAGAGATGACTGGGGGAGGGCAGATACGCAGTATTTT
TRBJ1-4 | . | . | TRBV7-2 | CASSRTTNEKLFF | TGTGCCAGCAGCCGAACAACTAATGAAAAACTGTTTTTT
TRBJ2-6 | many | . | TRBV7-9 | CASSLGHSGANVLTF | TGTGCCAGCAGCTTAGGGCACTCTGGGGCCAACGTCCTGACTTTC
TRBJ2-1 | many | . | TRBV5-1 | CASSFGDLAYNEQFF | TGCGCCAGCAGCTTCGGGGACCTAGCCTACAATGAGCAGTTCTTC
TRBJ2-5 | many | . | TRBV7-2 | CASSLEMTAQETQYF | TGTGCCAGCAGCTTAGAGATGACAGCCCAAGAGACCCAGTACTTC
TRBJ2-3 | many | . | TRBV29-1 | CSVERGGRRPDTQYF | TGCAGCGTTGAGCGGGGAGGCAGGCGCCCAGATACGCAGTATTTT
TRBJ1-1 | . | TRBD1 | TRBV28 | CASRMTGGGNTEAFF | TGTGCCAGCAGAATGACAGGGGGCGGGAACACTGAAGCTTTCTTT
TRBJ2-7 | many | . | TRBV28 | CASSLPGGKQYF | TGTGCCAGCAGTTTGCCGGGGGGCAAGCAGTACTTC
TRBJ2-1 | . | . | TRBV2 | CASSEEGGASYNEQFF | TGCGCCAGCAGTGAAGAGGGCGGGGCATCCTACAATGAGCAGTTCTTC
TRBJ2-1 | few | . | TRBV7-2 | CASSLFGGEQFF | TGTGCCAGCAGCTTGTTCGGGGGTGAGCAGTTCTTC
TRBJ1-5 | . | . | TRBV27 | CATAFGGNQPQHF | TGTGCCACGGCCTTCGGGGGCAATCAGCCCCAGCATTTT
TRBJ1-5 | . | . | TRBV11-2 | CASSLGWRTSNQPQHF | TGTGCCAGCAGCTTAGGGTGGAGGACTAGCAATCAGCCCCAGCATTTT
TRBJ2-5 | . | . | TRBV24-1 | CATSDRRLQETQYF | TGTGCCACCAGTGACCGTAGACTGCAAGAGACCCAGTACTTC